This TCR beta chain is drawn from a study of blood T cell repertoires in COVID-19. As for the study in general: Researchers got acute and convalescent COVID-19 samples from the United States, Italy and Spain. T cells, B-cell-depleted T cells, or PBMCs supplied cDNA or gDNA.

CDR3 length equals 16 residues. Germline loops: CDR1 SGDLS, CDR2 YYNGEE. Trimming pared 0 bases from V and 2 bases from J, leaving 14 bases between. Method: immunoSEQ multiplex PCR; TCRdb's copy keeps in-frame clones and lacks some. The sample has about 340,000 clones, 83% seen once; the top ten hold almost 3%. The source material was peripheral blood. The V gene is TRBV9, the J gene TRBJ2-5, with D uncertain. This clonotype was obtained from a man aged 25 to 40 with active or convalescent COVID-19. The CDR3 DNA follows: TGTGCCAGCAGCGTAGCGACCGTCGCTAGACAAGAGACCCAGTACTTC. Translating gives CASSVATVARQETQYF.